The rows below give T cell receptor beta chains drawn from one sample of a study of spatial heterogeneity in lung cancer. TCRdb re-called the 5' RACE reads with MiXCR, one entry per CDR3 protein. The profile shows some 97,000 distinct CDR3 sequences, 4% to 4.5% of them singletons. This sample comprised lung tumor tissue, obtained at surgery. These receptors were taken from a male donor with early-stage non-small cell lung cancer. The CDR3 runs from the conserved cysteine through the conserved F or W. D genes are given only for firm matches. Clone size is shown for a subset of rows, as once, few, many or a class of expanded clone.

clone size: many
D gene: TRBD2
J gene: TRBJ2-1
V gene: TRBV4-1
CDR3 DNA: TGCGCCAGCAGCCAAGATCCGGGAGGAGGGTACAATGAGCAGTTCTTC
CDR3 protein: CASSQDPGGGYNEQFF

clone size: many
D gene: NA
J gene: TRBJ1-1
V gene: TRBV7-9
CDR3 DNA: TGTGCCAGCAGCTTCCCCCAGAGACCCGAAACGAAGCCGACTGTGGACACTGAAGCTTTCTTT
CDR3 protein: CASSFPQRPETKPTVDTEAFF

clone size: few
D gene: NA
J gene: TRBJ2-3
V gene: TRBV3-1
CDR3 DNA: TGTGCCAGCAGCTTTGGACAGGATACGCAGTATTTT
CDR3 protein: CASSFGQDTQYF

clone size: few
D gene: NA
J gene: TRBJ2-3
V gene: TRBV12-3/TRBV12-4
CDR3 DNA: TGTGCCAGCAGTTTGGGGCAAGGGCAGTTTTGTACAGATACGCAGTATTTT
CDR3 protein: CASSLGQGQFCTDTQYF

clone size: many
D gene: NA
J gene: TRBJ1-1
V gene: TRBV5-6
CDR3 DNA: TGTGCCAGCAGCTTGGAAGGTCTTGAAGCTTTCTTT
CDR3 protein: CASSLEGLEAFF

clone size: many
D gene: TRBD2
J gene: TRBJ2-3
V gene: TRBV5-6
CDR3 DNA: TGTGCCAGCAGCTTCACTAGCGTAATCACAGATACGCAGTATTTT
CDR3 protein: CASSFTSVITDTQYF

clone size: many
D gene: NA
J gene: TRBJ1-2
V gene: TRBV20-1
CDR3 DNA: TGCAGTGCTAGAGGGGTGCCTGGTGGAGGGAAATATGGCTACACCTTC
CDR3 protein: CSARGVPGGGKYGYTF

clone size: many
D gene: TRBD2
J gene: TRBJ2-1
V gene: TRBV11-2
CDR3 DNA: TGTGCCAGCAGCGGAGGACTAGCGGGAGTCCATGAGCAGTTCTTC
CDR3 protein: CASSGGLAGVHEQFF

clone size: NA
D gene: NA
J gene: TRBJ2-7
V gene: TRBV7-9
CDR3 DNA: TGTGCCAGCAGCTTACCAGCTAGCGAGCAGTACTTC
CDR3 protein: CASSLPASEQYF

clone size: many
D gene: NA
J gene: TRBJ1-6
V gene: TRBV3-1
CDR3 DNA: TGTGCCAGCAGCCAACAGGGACGGGGTTCACCCCTCCACTTT
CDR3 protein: CASSQQGRGSPLHF

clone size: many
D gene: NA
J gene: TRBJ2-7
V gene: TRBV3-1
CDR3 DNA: TGTGCCAGCAGCCCACGAGTAACTATCGGGTTCTACGAGCAGTACTTC
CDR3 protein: CASSPRVTIGFYEQYF